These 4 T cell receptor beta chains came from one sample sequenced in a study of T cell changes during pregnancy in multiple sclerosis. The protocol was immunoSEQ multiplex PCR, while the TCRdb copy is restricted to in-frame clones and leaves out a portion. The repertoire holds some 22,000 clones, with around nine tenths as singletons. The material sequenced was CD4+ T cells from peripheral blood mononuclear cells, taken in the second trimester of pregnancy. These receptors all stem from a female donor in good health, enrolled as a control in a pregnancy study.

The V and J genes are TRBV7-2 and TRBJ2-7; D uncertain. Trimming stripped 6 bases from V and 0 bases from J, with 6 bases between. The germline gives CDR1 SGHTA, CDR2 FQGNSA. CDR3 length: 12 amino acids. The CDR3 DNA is TGTGCCAGCAGGCACAACTCCTACGAGCAGTACTTC. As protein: CASRHNSYEQYF.

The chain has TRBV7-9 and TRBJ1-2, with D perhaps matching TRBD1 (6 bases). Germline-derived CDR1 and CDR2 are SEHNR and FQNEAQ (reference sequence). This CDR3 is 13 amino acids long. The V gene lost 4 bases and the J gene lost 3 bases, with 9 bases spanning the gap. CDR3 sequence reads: CASSSQGYYGYTF. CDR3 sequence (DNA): TGTGCCAGCAGCTCCCAGGGGTACTATGGCTACACCTTC.

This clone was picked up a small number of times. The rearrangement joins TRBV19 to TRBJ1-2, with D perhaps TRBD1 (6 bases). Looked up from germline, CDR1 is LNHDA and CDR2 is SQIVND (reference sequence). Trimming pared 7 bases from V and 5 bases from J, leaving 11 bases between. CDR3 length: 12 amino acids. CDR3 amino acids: CASMAGTYGYTF. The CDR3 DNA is TGTGCCAGTATGGCAGGGACATATGGCTACACCTTC.

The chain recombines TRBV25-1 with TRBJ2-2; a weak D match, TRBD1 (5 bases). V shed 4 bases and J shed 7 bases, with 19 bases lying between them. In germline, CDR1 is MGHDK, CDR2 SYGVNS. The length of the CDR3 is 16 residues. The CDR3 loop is CASSGMGQFKVGELFF. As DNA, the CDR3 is TGTGCCAGCAGTGGAATGGGGCAGTTTAAGGTCGGGGAGCTGTTTTTT.